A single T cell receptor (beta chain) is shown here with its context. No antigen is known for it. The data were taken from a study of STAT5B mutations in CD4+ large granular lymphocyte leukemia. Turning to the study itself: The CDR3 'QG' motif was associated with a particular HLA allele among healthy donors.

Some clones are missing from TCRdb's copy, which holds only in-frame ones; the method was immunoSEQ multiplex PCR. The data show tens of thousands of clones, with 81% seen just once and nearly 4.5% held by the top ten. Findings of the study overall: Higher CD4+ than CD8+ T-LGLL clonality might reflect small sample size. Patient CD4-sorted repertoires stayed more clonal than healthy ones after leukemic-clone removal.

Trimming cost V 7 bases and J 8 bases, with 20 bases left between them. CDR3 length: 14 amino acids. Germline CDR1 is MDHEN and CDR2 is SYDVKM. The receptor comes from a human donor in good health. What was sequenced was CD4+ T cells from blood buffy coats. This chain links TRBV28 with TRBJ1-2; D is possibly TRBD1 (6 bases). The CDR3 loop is CASTRGGVDRGYTF. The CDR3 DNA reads TGTGCCAGCACCAGAGGGGGGGTGGATCGGGGCTACACCTTC.